The source of this T cell receptor beta chain is a study of blood T cell repertoires in COVID-19. Turning to the study itself: Samples taken during acute and convalescent COVID-19 were collected in the United States, Italy and Spain. The analysed material was cDNA or gDNA that came from T cells, B-cell-depleted T cells, or PBMCs.

How the authors handled the data: The authors estimated nucleated cell counts from reference gene primer amplification. TCRdb's table, derived via immunoSEQ multiplex PCR, lists solely in-frame clones and lacks some. D and trimming come from the DNA, and the V and J calls and clone size come from that table. The data contain 70,000 or so clones, about 91% of them singletons. The V end lost 6 bases, the J end lost 0 bases, and 9 bases lay between the germline ends. The CDR3 consists of 14 residues. Germline lookup yields CDR1 MNHEY and CDR2 SVGAGI. The chain recombines TRBV6-5 with TRBJ1-5, with D tentatively TRBD1 (5 bases). What was sequenced was peripheral blood. The receptor comes from a woman aged 45-65 years with acute or convalescent COVID-19. This CDR3 is CASRRDGSNQPQHF. DNA for the CDR3: TGTGCCAGCAGGCGGGACGGTAGCAATCAGCCCCAGCATTTT.